This TCR beta chain emerged from a study of T cell clones after liver transplantation. Study-wide points: Compared with third party-reactive sequences, donor-reactive ones declined more, independent of withdrawal success. Conclusions were preliminary, with small, heterogeneous patient groups.

The data were produced by immunoSEQ multiplex PCR, yet TCRdb's version contains in-frame clones alone and is incomplete. The repertoire holds over 90,000 clones, approximately 79% seen once, with approximately 2.8% in the top ten. The length of the CDR3 is 14 residues. Germline V gives CDR1 SGHNT, CDR2 YYREEE (reference sequence). The junction had 5 bases not matched to a gene; V was cut back by 2 bases and J by 5 bases. This clone is a singleton in its sample. Its antigen is unidentified. This rearrangement joins TRBV5-4 to TRBJ1-2; 8 bases line up with TRBD1. The specimen was CD4+ T cells from blood, collected approximately 43 months after liver transplant. The source of this sequence is a human patient who received a liver transplant. Some T cells may have originated in the graft donor. CDR3: CASSFDRGGYGYTF. The CDR3 coding sequence is TGTGCCAGCAGCTTCGACAGGGGTGGTTATGGCTACACCTTC.